This T cell receptor beta chain was profiled in a study of CD8 T cells in Susac syndrome (dated by TCRdb to between 2018 and 2020). For context, the study as a whole: Repertoire sequencing was used to test whether CD8+ T cell activation and differentiation in Susac syndrome was antigen driven. Clonality of the CD8+ T cell repertoire was compared between 11 to 12 healthy donors, some 14 Susac syndrome patients and roughly 16 multiple sclerosis patients.

CDR1 MGHDK and CDR2 SYGVNS are derived from the germline V gene. V and J lose 0 bases and 1 base, and a span of 16 bases separates them. The cysteine opens and the phenylalanine closes a CDR3 of 18 amino acids. Only the CDR3 portion is preserved as DNA: 54 bases, with reading frame beginning at the first base. The paper's findings and limits, for the study overall: The TCR sequencing and HLA analysis was acknowledged to have included a relatively small number of individuals.

For this clonotype: Its antigen is not yet known. Base qualities are not at hand, and no much larger clone is one base apart.

Peripheral blood CD8+ and CD4+ T cells from healthy donors, Susac syndrome patients and multiple sclerosis patients were profiled by high-throughput TCR beta sequencing. The healthy donors served as controls matched for age and sex. Bulk CD8+ and CD4+ T cells were purified by magnetic negative isolation, whereas CD8+ TEMRA cells were enriched by FACS. Blood was collected in EDTA tubes and processed within 24 hours, with PBMCs isolated through density gradient centrifugation. PBMCs intended for TCR sequencing were frozen in liquid nitrogen and were later thawed in a 37 degrees C water bath. Purity of sorted or isolated CD4+, CD8+ and CD8+ TEMRA cells was at least 90%. RNA was extracted with the RNeasy kit and roughly 0.5 to 1 ug was reverse transcribed using random hexamers. The immunoSEQ multiplex PCR assay, which covers 54 Vbeta and 13 Jbeta segments, was used to amplify TCR beta CDR3 regions. Bias from PCR amplification was corrected by using a synthetic template baseline for primer optimization and for computational correction. The study's processing was this. Reads were annotated to V, D and J genes according to IMGT and were analyzed with immunoSEQ Analyzer, with only productive sequences retained. To calculate clonality, Shannon entropy was normalized by log2 of the number of productive unique sequences and then subtracted from one. For each patient and control, public and private clones were evaluated among the 100 most prevalent clones. Clones were defined as Susac-specific if absent from the healthy and MS cohorts, from 1052 published viral clones and from other ImmuneACCESS disease sequences. TCRdb cleaned the public reads at Q25 with fastp, built clones with MiXCR and kept in-frame beta chains. Every distinct CDR3 protein forms one entry, paired with its most common genes and DNA. The V and J calls were not made by the authors but by TCRdb's processing. Counted in this sample were about 90,000 distinct CDR3 sequences; approximately 92% of them appeared once. Around 0.3% of the sample goes to the ten largest clones.

The TCR was taken from a human donor in good health. Specimen: CD8+ T cells from PBMCs. The rearrangement combines TRBV25-1 with TRBJ2-4; TRBD1 could be the D gene, as 8 bases match. The sequenced DNA is TGTGCCAGCAGTGAATATATTGCACAGGGGGGGGCCAAAAACATTCAGTACTTC. Its product reads: CASSEYIAQGGAKNIQYF.